The source of this T cell receptor (beta chain) is a study of blood T cell repertoires in COVID-19. This CDR3 is built from 16 residues. Germline values: CDR1 MNHNY, CDR2 SVGAGI (reference sequence). Trimming removed 4 bases at V and 2 bases at J, with 16 bases between. The table came from immunoSEQ multiplex PCR; TCRdb's copy has only in-frame clones and leaves some out. Of 150,000 to 180,000 clones in the sample, roughly 88% were seen once. Recruited during active infection, patients (from Seattle) were subsequently followed longitudinally. The gene calls are TRBV6-6 and TRBJ2-3, with D perhaps TRBD1 (6 bases). Sequencing used peripheral blood. The sequence was collected from a man aged 60 to 75 with COVID-19, enrolled during active disease. Here the CDR3 reads CASSSTAGVSTDTQYF. CDR3 DNA sequence: TGTGCCAGCAGTTCCACCGCAGGGGTCTCCACAGATACGCAGTATTTT.